Below, 17 T cell receptor beta chains from the same sample are listed, as sequenced in a study of blood T cells in healthy people across ages. A second PCR of 7 to 11 cycles used a sample-barcoded 5' primer and a J-beta primer mix. MiXCR was run by TCRdb on the 5' RACE reads, yielding one entry per CDR3 protein. The data show fewer than 800,000 distinct CDR3 sequences, roughly 25% seen once. This same sample was also taken into another study, of T cells of mothers and their children.

Sequenced input: blood. The receptors here all came from a boy between 10 and 17 years old in good health.

The chain links TRBV19 to TRBJ2-7; 9 bases line up with TRBD1. Germline V CDR1 and CDR2: LNHDA, SQIVND (reference sequence). CDR3 length equals 15 residues. The V and J ends lost 3 bases and 2 bases, in that order; junction bases with no gene match: 5. DNA of the CDR3: TGTGCCAGTAGTATTGGACAGGGGATCGCCTACGAGCAGTACTTC. Translation gives CASSIGQGIAYEQYF.

The table lists this clonotype with a few counts. The chain links TRBV12-5 to TRBJ1-5, with D hard to call. V was trimmed by 3 bases and J by 3 bases, leaving 9 bases between them. CDR1 is LGHNT, CDR2 FRNRAP, per germline. This CDR3 has 14 amino acids. CDR3 loop: CASGLPEYNQPQHF. The DNA of the CDR3 is TGTGCTAGTGGTTTACCCGAGTACAATCAGCCCCAGCATTTT.

This chain links TRBV7-8 with TRBJ2-7, with TRBD2 matching 10 bases. The DNA end is more similar to TRBJ2-5, so the J call may be wrong. The CDR3 contains 17 residues. Germline loops: CDR1 SGHVS, CDR2 FQNEAQ. The CDR3 spells CASSLVPTSGAQETQYF. In DNA form, the CDR3 reads TGTGCCAGCAGCCTAGTCCCCACTAGCGGGGCCCAAGAGACCCAGTACTTC.

The chain joins TRBV7-3 to TRBJ1-1; 7 bases match TRBD1. Germline CDR1 is SGHTA and CDR2 is FQGTGA. V lost 0 bases to trimming and J lost 1 base; unmatched junction nucleotides: 5. The CDR3 extends over 16 amino acids. The CDR3 is CASSLTGGPRNTEAFF. CDR3 DNA: TGTGCCAGCAGCTTAACAGGGGGCCCTAGGAACACTGAAGCTTTCTTT.

The genes are TRBV6-2 or TRBV6-3 and TRBJ2-5; 13 positions agree with TRBD2. The J segment lost 4 bases and the V segment lost 7 bases, leaving 6 bases of the junction unmatched. From germline, CDR1 is MNHEY and CDR2 SVGEGT. This CDR3 has 15 residues. CDR3 coding DNA: TGTGCCAGCACCGAGGGACTAGCGGGGAGAGAGACCCAGTACTTC. Amino acids: CASTEGLAGRETQYF.

This clonotype was seen repeatedly, ten times or more. The CDR3, as DNA: TGCAGCGTTGTGGTGGGGGAAAAACTGTTTTTT. This gives the protein CSVVVGEKLFF. The chain joins TRBV29-1 to TRBJ1-4; D is ambiguous. Germline lookup yields CDR1 SQVTM and CDR2 ANQGSEA. The CDR3 loop spans 11 amino acids. The V gene lost 4 bases and the J gene lost 8 bases, with 8 bases spanning the gap.

The rearrangement uses TRBV20-1 and TRBJ1-1, with D possibly being TRBD1 (5 bases). The CDR3 is 15 residues long. In germline, CDR1 is DFQATT, CDR2 SNEGSKA (reference sequence). V was trimmed by 3 bases and J by 0 bases, leaving 14 bases between them. In DNA form, the CDR3 reads TGCAGTGCTAGCCAGGCAGGGACCATGAACACTGAAGCTTTCTTT. As protein: CSASQAGTMNTEAFF.

This clonotype showed up just a few times. This sequence joins TRBV29-1 and TRBJ1-1, with a weak D call TRBD1 (6 bases). V lost 7 bases and J lost 10, with 19 bases in between. Germline V gene lookup returns CDR1 SQVTM and CDR2 ANQGSEA. CDR3 length equals 12 residues. For the CDR3, the DNA is TGCAGCGCCTTGACAGGCCCAGTGGGAGCTTTCTTT. This codes for CSALTGPVGAFF.

The rearrangement joins TRBV7-6 to TRBJ2-3; TRBD1 matches 8 bases. The CDR3 consists of 17 residues. J gave up 3 bases and V 2 bases, and 10 bases lay outside the gene matches. Germline V gene data show CDR1 as SGHVS and CDR2 as FNYEAQ. The CDR3 nucleotides are TGTGCCAGCAGCTTATCAGTGACAGGGGAAGGAACAGATACGCAGTATTTT. This codes for CASSLSVTGEGTDTQYF. Supplemented by reference TRBV7-6 and TRBJ2-3, the full variable domain reads GAGVSQSPRYKVTKRGQDVALRCDPISGHVSLYWYRQALGQGPEFLTYFNYEAQQDKSGLPNDRFSAERPEGSISTLTIQRTEQRDSAMYRCASSLSVTGEGTDTQYFGPGTRLTVL.

This sequence joins TRBV2 and TRBJ2-1, with a tentative D call TRBD1 (6 bases). Per germline, CDR1 SNHLY and CDR2 FYNNEI. Trimming removed 5 bases at V and 4 bases at J, with 18 bases between. The CDR3 length is 16 residues. This CDR3 is CASSSVGDTGYNEQFF. In DNA form, the CDR3 reads TGTGCCAGCAGTTCAGTGGGGGACACCGGTTACAATGAGCAGTTCTTC.

V usage is TRBV6-8 and J usage is TRBJ2-5, with 8 bases aligning to TRBD1. The CDR3 covers 14 residues. Per the germline V gene, CDR1 is MNHGY and CDR2 is SAAAGT. Unmatched junction bases numbered 8, after V lost 6 bases and J lost 5 bases. CDR3 in DNA: TGTGCCAGCAGGGGCCTTACAGGGGGTGAGACCCAGTACTTC. This translates into CASRGLTGGETQYF.

This clonotype was recorded many times. The V and J genes are TRBV5-6 and TRBJ2-5; D is uncertain. The CDR3 runs to 12 residues. V lost 5 bases and J lost 4, with 9 bases in between. Germline V lookup: CDR1 SGHDT, CDR2 YYEEEE. CDR3 sequence (DNA): TGTGCCAGCAGGGGGTTATCAGAGACCCAGTACTTC. This sequence encodes CASRGLSETQYF. Full variable domain (remainder filled in from reference TRBV5-6 and TRBJ2-5): DAGVTQSPTHLIKTRGQQVTLRCSPKSGHDTVSWYQQALGQGPQFIFQYYEEEERQRGNFPDRFSGHQFPNYSSELNVNALLLGDSALYLCASRGLSETQYFGPGTRLLVL.

The chain has TRBV12-3 or TRBV12-4 and TRBJ2-7, with a possible D match to TRBD1 (6 bases). This CDR3 is built from 16 residues. V was trimmed by 4 bases and J by 4 bases, leaving 20 bases between them. Here the CDR3 reads CASSSWPGQQLYEQYF. The DNA for the CDR3 is TGTGCCAGCAGTTCCTGGCCTGGACAGCAATTATACGAGCAGTACTTC.

This clonotype was counted a few times. The gene calls are TRBV3-1 and TRBJ2-7; tentatively, D is TRBD1 (6 bases). The CDR3 loop spans 14 amino acids. CDR1 is LGHDT, CDR2 YNNKEL, per germline (reference sequence). Trimming stripped 4 bases from V and 7 bases from J, with 17 bases between. The CDR3, as DNA: TGTGCCAGCAGCCTCTCAGGGGCATCTTGGGAGCAGTACTTC. Translating it yields CASSLSGASWEQYF.

The genes are TRBV5-1 and TRBJ2-2; D unresolved. CDR3 length: 14 amino acids. Germline CDR1 is SGHRS and CDR2 is YFSETQ. Trimming cost V 4 bases and J 3 bases, with 10 bases left between them. CDR3 nucleotide sequence: TGCGCCAGCAGCACAATGGCGGACACCGGGGAGCTGTTTTTT. It translates to CASSTMADTGELFF. The variable domain in full, with the rest retrieved from reference TRBV5-1 and TRBJ2-2, is KAGVTQTPRYLIKTRGQQVTLSCSPISGHRSVSWYQQTPGQGLQFLFEYFSETQRNKGNFPGRFSGRQFSNSRSEMNVSTLELGDSALYLCASSTMADTGELFFGEGSRLTVL.

V and J are TRBV15 and TRBJ2-1; D gene uncertain. The DNA end is more similar to TRBJ2-7, so the J call may be wrong. CDR1 is LNHNV and CDR2 is YYDKDF in the germline V gene (reference sequence). CDR3 length: 17 residues. The CDR3 region has the DNA TGTGCCACCAGCAGCGGTTACGAGTCTGTGGCGATCTACGAGCAGTACTTC. Its translation: CATSSGYESVAIYEQYF.

This clonotype was observed a handful of times. The V gene is TRBV20-1, the J gene TRBJ2-7; 7 bases fit TRBD1. After removal of 6 bases from V and 0 bases from J, the junction contained 11 bases not matched to a gene. The CDR3 length is 15 residues. The V gene's germline CDR1 is DFQATT and CDR2 SNEGSKA (reference sequence). The CDR3 bases are TGCAGTGCACCCCCTATGACAGGGAGCTCCTACGAGCAGTACTTC. Encoded protein: CSAPPMTGSSYEQYF.